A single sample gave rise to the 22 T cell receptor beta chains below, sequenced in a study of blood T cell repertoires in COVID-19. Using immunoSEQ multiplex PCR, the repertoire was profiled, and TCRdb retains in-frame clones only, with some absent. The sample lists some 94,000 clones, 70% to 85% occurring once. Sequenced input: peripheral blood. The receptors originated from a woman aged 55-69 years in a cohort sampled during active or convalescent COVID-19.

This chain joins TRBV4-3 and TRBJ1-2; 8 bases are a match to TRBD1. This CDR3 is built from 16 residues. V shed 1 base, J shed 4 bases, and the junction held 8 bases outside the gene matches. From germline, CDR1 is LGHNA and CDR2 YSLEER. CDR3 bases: TGCGCCAGCAGCCAAGTACTGACAGGGGTGAGCTATGGCTACACCTTC. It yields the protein CASSQVLTGVSYGYTF.

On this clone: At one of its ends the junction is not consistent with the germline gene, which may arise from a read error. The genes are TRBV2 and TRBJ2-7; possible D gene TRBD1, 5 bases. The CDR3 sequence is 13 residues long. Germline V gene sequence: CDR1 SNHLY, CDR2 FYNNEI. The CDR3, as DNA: TGTGCCAGCAGGGACACCGGTCCCCAAGACTCTGTTTTT. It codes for CASRDTGPQDSVF.

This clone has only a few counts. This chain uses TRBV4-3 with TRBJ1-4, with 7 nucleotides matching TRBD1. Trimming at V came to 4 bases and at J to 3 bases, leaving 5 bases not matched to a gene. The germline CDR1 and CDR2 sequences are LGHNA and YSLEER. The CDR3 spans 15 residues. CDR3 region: CASSLQTGSNEKLFF. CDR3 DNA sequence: TGCGCCAGCAGCCTACAGACAGGGTCTAATGAAAAACTGTTTTTT.

CDR3 in DNA: TGTGCCAGCAGTGGAAGAGCGGGGGTGAACACCGGGGAGCTGTTTTTT. This translates into CASSGRAGVNTGELFF. The genes are TRBV2 and TRBJ2-2; 8 nucleotides align to TRBD2. V shed 4 bases, J shed 1 base, and the junction held 5 bases outside the gene matches. The CDR3 spans 16 residues. Per the germline V gene, CDR1 is SNHLY and CDR2 is FYNNEI. The variable domain in full, completed from reference TRBV2 and TRBJ2-2, reads EPEVTQTPSHQVTQMGQEVILRCVPISNHLYFYWYRQILGQKVEFLVSFYNNEISEKSEIFDDQFSVERPDGSNFTLKIRSTKLEDSAMYFCASSGRAGVNTGELFFGEGSRLTVL.

The CDR3 reads CASRGQGRYYGYTF. The CDR3 region has the DNA TGTGCCAGCAGGGGACAGGGGAGGTACTATGGCTACACCTTC. The chain recombines TRBV2 with TRBJ1-2; 10 bases agree with TRBD1. CDR1 SNHLY and CDR2 FYNNEI come from the germline V gene. This CDR3 has 14 residues. The ends lost 6 bases at V and 3 bases at J; junction bases unmatched: 4. Filled out from reference TRBV2 and TRBJ1-2, the complete variable domain reads EPEVTQTPSHQVTQMGQEVILRCVPISNHLYFYWYRQILGQKVEFLVSFYNNEISEKSEIFDDQFSVERPDGSNFTLKIRSTKLEDSAMYFCASRGQGRYYGYTFGSGTRLTVV.

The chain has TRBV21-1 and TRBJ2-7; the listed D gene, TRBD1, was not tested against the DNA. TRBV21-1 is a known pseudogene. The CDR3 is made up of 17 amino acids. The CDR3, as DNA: TGTGCCAGCAGCAGAAAGGGGGCGGGCGGTAGGACGGACGAGCAGTACTTC. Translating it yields CASSRKGAGGRTDEQYF.

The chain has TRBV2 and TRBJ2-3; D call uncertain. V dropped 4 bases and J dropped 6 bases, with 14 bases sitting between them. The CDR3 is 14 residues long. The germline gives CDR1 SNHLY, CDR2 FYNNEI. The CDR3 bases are TGTGCCAGCAGTGTTGACTCCATTTGGGATACGCAGTATTTT. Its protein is CASSVDSIWDTQYF.

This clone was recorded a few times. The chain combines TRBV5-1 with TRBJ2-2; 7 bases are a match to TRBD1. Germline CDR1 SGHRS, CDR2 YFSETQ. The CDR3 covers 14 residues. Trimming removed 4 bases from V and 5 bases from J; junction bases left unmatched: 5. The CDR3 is CASSARQGTGELFF. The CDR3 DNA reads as TGCGCCAGCAGCGCGCGACAGGGAACCGGGGAGCTGTTTTTT.

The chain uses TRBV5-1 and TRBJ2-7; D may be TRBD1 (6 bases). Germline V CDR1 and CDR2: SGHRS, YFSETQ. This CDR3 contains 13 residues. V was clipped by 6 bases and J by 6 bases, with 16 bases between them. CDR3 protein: CASTIRTEGEQYF. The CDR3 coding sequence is TGCGCCAGCACCATCAGGACAGAGGGCGAGCAGTACTTC.

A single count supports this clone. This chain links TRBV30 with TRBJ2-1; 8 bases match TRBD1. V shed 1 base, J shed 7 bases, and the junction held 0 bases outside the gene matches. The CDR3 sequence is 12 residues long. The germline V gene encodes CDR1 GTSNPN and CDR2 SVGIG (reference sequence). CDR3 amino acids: CAWSGQGNEQFF. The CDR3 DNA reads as TGTGCCTGGAGTGGACAGGGGAATGAGCAGTTCTTC.

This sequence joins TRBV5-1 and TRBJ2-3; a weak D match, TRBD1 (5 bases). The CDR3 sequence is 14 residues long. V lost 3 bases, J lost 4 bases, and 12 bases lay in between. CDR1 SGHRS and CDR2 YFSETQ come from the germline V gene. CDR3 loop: CASSSNVGADTQYF. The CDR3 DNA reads TGCGCCAGCAGCTCTAACGTAGGGGCAGATACGCAGTATTTT.

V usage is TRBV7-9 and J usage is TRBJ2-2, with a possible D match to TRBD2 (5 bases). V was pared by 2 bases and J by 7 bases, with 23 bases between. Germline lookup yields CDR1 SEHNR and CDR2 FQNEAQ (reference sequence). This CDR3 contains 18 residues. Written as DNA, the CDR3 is TGTGCCAGCAGCTTAAATTTCGGACGGCAACACCGGGGCGGGGAGCTGTTTTTT. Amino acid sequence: CASSLNFGRQHRGGELFF.

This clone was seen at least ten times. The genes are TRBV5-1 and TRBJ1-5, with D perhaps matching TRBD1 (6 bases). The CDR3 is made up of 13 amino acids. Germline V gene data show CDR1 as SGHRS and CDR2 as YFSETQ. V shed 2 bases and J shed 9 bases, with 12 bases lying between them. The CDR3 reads CASSFQGKGPQHF. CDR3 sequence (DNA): TGCGCCAGCAGCTTCCAGGGGAAGGGGCCCCAGCATTTT. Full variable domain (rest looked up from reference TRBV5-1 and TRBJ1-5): KAGVTQTPRYLIKTRGQQVTLSCSPISGHRSVSWYQQTPGQGLQFLFEYFSETQRNKGNFPGRFSGRQFSNSRSEMNVSTLELGDSALYLCASSFQGKGPQHFGDGTRLSIL.

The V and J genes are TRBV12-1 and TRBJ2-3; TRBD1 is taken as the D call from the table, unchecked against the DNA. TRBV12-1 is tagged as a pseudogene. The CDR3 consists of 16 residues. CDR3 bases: TGTGCCAGCAGCCCCAGGGACAGGGGCGGGGGAGATACGCAGTATTTT. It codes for CASSPRDRGGGDTQYF.

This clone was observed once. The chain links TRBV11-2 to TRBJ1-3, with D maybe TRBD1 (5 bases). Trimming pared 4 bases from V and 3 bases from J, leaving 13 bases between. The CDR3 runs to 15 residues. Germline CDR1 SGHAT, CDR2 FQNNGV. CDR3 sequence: CASSSTGRVGNTIYF. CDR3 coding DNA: TGTGCCAGCAGCTCCACAGGCCGGGTTGGAAACACCATATATTTT.

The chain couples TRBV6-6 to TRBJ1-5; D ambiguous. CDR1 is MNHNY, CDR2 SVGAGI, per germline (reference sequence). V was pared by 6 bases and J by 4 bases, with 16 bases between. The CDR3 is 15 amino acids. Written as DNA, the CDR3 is TGTGCCAGCAGCCCGATGTGGGCCATGAATCAGCCCCAGCATTTT. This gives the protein CASSPMWAMNQPQHF.

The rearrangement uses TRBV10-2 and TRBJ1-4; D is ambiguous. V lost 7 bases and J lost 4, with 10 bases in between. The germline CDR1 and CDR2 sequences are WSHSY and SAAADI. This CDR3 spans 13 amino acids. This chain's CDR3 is CASTEHLNEKLFF. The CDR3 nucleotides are TGCGCCAGCACTGAACATCTTAATGAAAAACTGTTTTTT.

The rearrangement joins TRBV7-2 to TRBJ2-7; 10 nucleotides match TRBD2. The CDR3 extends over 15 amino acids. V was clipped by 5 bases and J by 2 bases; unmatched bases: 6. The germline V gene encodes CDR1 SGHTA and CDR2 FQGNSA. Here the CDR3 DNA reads TGTGCCAGCAGCAGACTAAGCGGGGGGGCCTACGAGCAGTACTTC. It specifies CASSRLSGGAYEQYF.

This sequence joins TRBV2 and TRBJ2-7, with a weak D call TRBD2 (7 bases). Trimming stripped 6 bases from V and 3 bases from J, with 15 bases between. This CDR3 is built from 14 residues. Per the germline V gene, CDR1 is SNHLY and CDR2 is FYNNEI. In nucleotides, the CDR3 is TGTGCCAGCAGGGAGGGGGGGGCCGGCTACGAGCAGTACTTC. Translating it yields CASREGGAGYEQYF. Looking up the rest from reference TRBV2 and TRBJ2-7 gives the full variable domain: EPEVTQTPSHQVTQMGQEVILRCVPISNHLYFYWYRQILGQKVEFLVSFYNNEISEKSEIFDDQFSVERPDGSNFTLKIRSTKLEDSAMYFCASREGGAGYEQYFGPGTRLTVT.

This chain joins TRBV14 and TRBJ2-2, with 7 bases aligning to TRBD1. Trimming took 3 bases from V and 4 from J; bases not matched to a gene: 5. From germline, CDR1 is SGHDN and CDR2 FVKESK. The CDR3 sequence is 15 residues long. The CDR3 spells CASSQTGISTGELFF. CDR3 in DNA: TGTGCCAGCAGCCAGACAGGGATTAGCACCGGGGAGCTGTTTTTT.

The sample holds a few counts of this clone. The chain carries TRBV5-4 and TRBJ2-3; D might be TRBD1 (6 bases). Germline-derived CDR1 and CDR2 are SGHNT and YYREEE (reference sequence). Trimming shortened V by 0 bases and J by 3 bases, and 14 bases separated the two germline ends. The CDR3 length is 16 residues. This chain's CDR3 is CASSLVGGEVTDTQYF. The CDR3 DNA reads TGTGCCAGCAGCTTGGTTGGGGGCGAAGTGACAGATACGCAGTATTTT. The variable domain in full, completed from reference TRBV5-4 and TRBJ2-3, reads ETGVTQSPTHLIKTRGQQVTLRCSSQSGHNTVSWYQQALGQGPQFIFQYYREEENGRGNFPPRFSGLQFPNYSSELNVNALELDDSALYLCASSLVGGEVTDTQYFGPGTRLTVL.

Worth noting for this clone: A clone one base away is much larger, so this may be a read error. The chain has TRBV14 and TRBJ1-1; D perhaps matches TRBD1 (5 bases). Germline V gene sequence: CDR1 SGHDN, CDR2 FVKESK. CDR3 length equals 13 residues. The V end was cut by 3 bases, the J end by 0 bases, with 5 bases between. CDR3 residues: CASSQDMNTEAFF. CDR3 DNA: TGTGCCAGCAGCCAGGACATGAACACTGAAGCTTTCTTT.